These 29 T cell receptor beta chains share one sample of origin, sequenced in a study of blood T cell repertoires in COVID-19. Data came from immunoSEQ multiplex PCR; TCRdb stores just in-frame clones and leaves some out. The table has about 73,000 clones, 82% seen once; the top ten hold 4.1%. Sequenced material: peripheral blood. These receptors originate from a woman in her fifties or sixties with acute or convalescent COVID-19.

The gene calls are TRBV5-4 and TRBJ2-5; D gene ambiguous. Trimming took 2 bases from V and 3 from J, leaving 8 bases between them. Germline-derived CDR1 and CDR2 are SGHNT and YYREEE (reference sequence). The CDR3 is 13 amino acids. The CDR3 here is CASSFVTKETQYF. The CDR3 nucleotides read TGTGCCAGCAGCTTCGTGACAAAAGAGACCCAGTACTTC.

The V call is TRBV7-9, the J call TRBJ2-1, with 11 bases fitting TRBD2. The germline V gene encodes CDR1 SEHNR and CDR2 FQNEAQ (reference sequence). This CDR3 comprises 15 residues. Trimming removed 5 bases from V and 3 bases from J; junction bases left unmatched: 3. DNA for the CDR3: TGTGCCAGCAGCCCGGGACTAGCGGTCTACAATGAGCAGTTCTTC. Protein product: CASSPGLAVYNEQFF.

V usage is TRBV28 and J usage is TRBJ1-5; tentative D call: TRBD1 (6 bases). The V and J ends lost 6 bases and 5 bases respectively, with 17 bases between them. The CDR3 has 15 residues. CDR1 MDHEN and CDR2 SYDVKM come from the germline V gene. The CDR3 nucleotides read TGTGCCAGCAGCCAACTCGGGGGGCTCTATCAGCCCCAGCATTTT. Its protein product is CASSQLGGLYQPQHF.

V usage is TRBV30 and J usage is TRBJ1-1, with TRBD1 matching over 7 bases. V lost 4 bases and J lost 6; bases outside the gene matches: 8. CDR1 and CDR2 from the germline V gene are GTSNPN and SVGIG (reference sequence). This CDR3 has 13 amino acids. CDR3 in amino acids: CAWIGQGVSEAFF. The CDR3 nucleotides read TGTGCCTGGATTGGGCAGGGGGTGTCTGAAGCTTTCTTT. The whole variable domain, remainder taken from reference TRBV30 and TRBJ1-1, is SQTIHQWPATLVQPVGSPLSLECTVEGTSNPNLYWYRQAAGRGLQLLFYSVGIGQISSEVPQNLSASRPQDRQFILSSKKLLLSDSGFYLCAWIGQGVSEAFFGQGTRLTVV.

This clone has only a few counts. The CDR3 region has the DNA TGTGCCAGCAGCCACCTTCGACAGGGTCAGGAAAAACTGTTTTTT. Protein sequence: CASSHLRQGQEKLFF. The V and J genes are TRBV14 and TRBJ1-4; 7 nucleotides line up with TRBD1. This CDR3 is 15 amino acids long. V was pared by 3 bases and J by 8 bases, with 9 bases of the junction left unmatched. Germline CDR1 reads SGHDN; CDR2 reads FVKESK.

The chain combines TRBV5-1 with TRBJ2-7; 7 nucleotides match TRBD1. Trimming cost V 5 bases and J 1 base; bases outside gene matches: 6. The germline gives CDR1 SGHRS, CDR2 YFSETQ. CDR3 size: 14 residues. This CDR3 reads CASRGQGVSYEQYF. The DNA for the CDR3 is TGCGCCAGCAGGGGGCAGGGGGTATCCTACGAGCAGTACTTC.

The chain joins TRBV5-6 to TRBJ2-7; 7 positions match TRBD1. The CDR3 consists of 13 residues. V gave up 2 bases and J gave up 5 bases; unmatched junction bases: 4. Germline lookup yields CDR1 SGHDT and CDR2 YYEEEE. This CDR3 is CASSLDRVNEQYF. As DNA, the CDR3 is TGTGCCAGCAGCTTAGACAGGGTGAACGAGCAGTACTTC. The full variable domain, in which reference TRBV5-6 and TRBJ2-7 provide the parts outside the CDR3, is DAGVTQSPTHLIKTRGQQVTLRCSPKSGHDTVSWYQQALGQGPQFIFQYYEEEERQRGNFPDRFSGHQFPNYSSELNVNALLLGDSALYLCASSLDRVNEQYFGPGTRLTVT.

The chain employs TRBV3-1 (or the pseudogene TRBV3-2) and TRBJ1-1, with D possibly TRBD1 on 5 matching bases. Trimming removed 1 base at V and 11 bases at J, with 8 bases between. Looked up from germline, CDR1 is LGHDT and CDR2 is YNNKEL (reference sequence). The CDR3 runs 11 residues. The CDR3 loop is CASSQATVAFF. The CDR3 DNA sequence: TGTGCCAGCAGCCAAGCGACAGTCGCTTTCTTT.

V is TRBV18 and J is TRBJ1-6, with TRBD1 identical over 7 bases. There are 15 residues in the CDR3. The V and J ends lost 5 bases and 10 bases, in that order; junction bases with no gene match: 11. Germline assignment: CDR1 KGHSH and CDR2 LQKENI. CDR3 sequence (DNA): TGTGCCAGCTCAAATCAGGGGGTAGATTCCTCACCCCTCCACTTT. The encoded protein is CASSNQGVDSSPLHF.

This clone was seen once. The chain has TRBV11-2 and TRBJ2-7; D is perhaps TRBD1 (5 bases). Germline V lookup: CDR1 SGHAT, CDR2 FQNNGV. CDR3 length: 15 residues. The germline V and J ends were trimmed by 6 bases and 0 bases, with 15 bases remaining between them. The CDR3 nucleotides read TGTGCCAGCAGTATAGGTTCTGGGGCCTCCTACGAGCAGTACTTC. Translating gives CASSIGSGASYEQYF. The full variable domain, completed using reference TRBV11-2 and TRBJ2-7, is EAGVAQSPRYKIIEKRQSVAFWCNPISGHATLYWYQQILGQGPKLLIQFQNNGVVDDSQLPKDRFSAERLKGVDSTLKIQPAKLEDSAVYLCASSIGSGASYEQYFGPGTRLTVT.

This rearrangement joins TRBV3-1 (or the pseudogene TRBV3-2) to TRBJ1-1, with D possibly being TRBD1 (5 bases). Germline CDR1 LGHDT, CDR2 YNNKEL (reference sequence). The CDR3 runs to 13 residues. The V end was cut by 1 base, the J end by 3 bases, with 6 bases between. The CDR3 DNA reads as TGTGCCAGCAGCCAAGGACAGCACACTGAAGCTTTCTTT. Protein sequence: CASSQGQHTEAFF.

This chain's CDR3 is CASSYSSILYGYTF. CDR3 DNA sequence: TGTGCCAGCAGTTACTCGAGTATTCTCTATGGCTACACCTTC. The chain uses TRBV6-5 and TRBJ1-2; the D is unclear. The CDR3 contains 14 residues. V dropped 0 bases and J dropped 4 bases, with 9 bases sitting between them. The germline V gene encodes CDR1 MNHEY and CDR2 SVGAGI.

V and J are TRBV3-1 (or the pseudogene TRBV3-2) and TRBJ1-2, with a possible D match to TRBD1 (6 bases). V lost 0 bases and J 7 bases, leaving 24 bases between the germline ends. CDR3 size: 18 residues. Germline values: CDR1 LGHDT, CDR2 YNNKEL (reference sequence). CDR3 region: CASSQDTALGPGAGGYTF. In nucleotides, the CDR3 is TGTGCCAGCAGCCAAGATACGGCGCTCGGCCCAGGGGCGGGTGGCTACACCTTC.

The V call is TRBV5-6, the J call TRBJ1-3, with 7 bases lining up with TRBD1. Per germline, CDR1 SGHDT and CDR2 YYEEEE. The CDR3 covers 17 residues. With 2 bases clipped from V and 2 bases from J, the junction kept 10 bases outside the gene matches. CDR3 protein: CASSLRTGGRTGNTIYF. CDR3 DNA: TGTGCCAGCAGCTTAAGGACAGGCGGAAGAACTGGAAACACCATATATTTT.

The V and J genes are TRBV27 and TRBJ1-4; a weak D match, TRBD1 (6 bases). The CDR3 totals 14 residues. Trimming stripped 5 bases from V and 8 bases from J, with 15 bases between. Germline CDR1 MNHEY, CDR2 SMNVEV (reference sequence). CDR3: CASSLNRVREKLFF. The CDR3 DNA reads TGTGCCAGCAGTCTTAACAGGGTGAGGGAAAAACTGTTTTTT.

V usage is TRBV19 and J usage is TRBJ1-2; the D gene is possibly TRBD1 (5 bases). V lost 4 bases to trimming and J lost 3 bases, with 15 bases between them. Germline V lookup: CDR1 LNHDA, CDR2 SQIVND (reference sequence). The CDR3 runs 15 residues. The CDR3 bases are TGTGCCAGTAGTACACGACAGATTACCCACTATGGCTACACCTTC. Its translation: CASSTRQITHYGYTF. Full variable domain (outside the CDR3, taken from reference TRBV19 and TRBJ1-2): DGGITQSPKYLFRKEGQNVTLSCEQNLNHDAMYWYRQDPGQGLRLIYYSQIVNDFQKGDIAEGYSVSREKKESFPLTVTSAQKNPTAFYLCASSTRQITHYGYTFGSGTRLTVV.

The chain is built from TRBV5-1 and TRBJ1-1, with 8 bases aligning to TRBD1. This CDR3 has 14 amino acids. Germline V gene data show CDR1 as SGHRS and CDR2 as YFSETQ. With V trimmed by 3 bases and J by 4 bases, 5 bases remained unmatched. This CDR3 reads CASSSTGVGTEAFF. CDR3 bases: TGCGCCAGCAGCTCGACAGGGGTGGGCACTGAAGCTTTCTTT. The full variable domain, with the rest looked up from reference TRBV5-1 and TRBJ1-1, is KAGVTQTPRYLIKTRGQQVTLSCSPISGHRSVSWYQQTPGQGLQFLFEYFSETQRNKGNFPGRFSGRQFSNSRSEMNVSTLELGDSALYLCASSSTGVGTEAFFGQGTRLTVV.

The chain has TRBV28 and TRBJ1-1; D ambiguous. V shed 7 bases and J shed 4 bases, with 19 bases lying between them. CDR3 size: 15 residues. Germline V gene lookup returns CDR1 MDHEN and CDR2 SYDVKM. CDR3 in amino acids: CASTYSGWVGTEAFF. The CDR3 DNA follows: TGTGCCAGCACTTACTCGGGGTGGGTAGGCACTGAAGCTTTCTTT.

The chain links TRBV15 to TRBJ2-3; D not certain. CDR1 is LNHNV, CDR2 YYDKDF, per germline (reference sequence). With 0 bases removed from V and 2 bases from J, the gap between germline ends came to 6 bases. The CDR3 is made up of 14 amino acids. The DNA for the CDR3 is TGTGCCACCAGCAGAGATCGAGCCACAGATACGCAGTATTTT. Protein sequence: CATSRDRATDTQYF. The whole variable domain, remainder taken from reference TRBV15 and TRBJ2-3, is DAMVIQNPRYQVTQFGKPVTLSCSQTLNHNVMYWYQQKSSQAPKLLFHYYDKDFNNEADTPDNFQSRRPNTSFCFLDIRSPGLGDTAMYLCATSRDRATDTQYFGPGTRLTVL.

The chain recombines TRBV6-6 with TRBJ1-1; no reliable D call. V was pared by 10 bases and J by 2 bases, with 14 bases between. CDR1 and CDR2 from the germline V gene are MNHNY and SVGAGI (reference sequence). This CDR3 has 13 residues. DNA of the CDR3: TGTGCCAACGCGGGGTCCCGAAACACTGAAGCTTTCTTT. It specifies CANAGSRNTEAFF.

The J gene is TRBJ1-2, the V gene TRBV3-1 (or the pseudogene TRBV3-2); 7 bases match TRBD1. The CDR3 consists of 13 residues. V shed 7 bases and J 0 bases; nucleotides not matched to a gene: 2. Germline V lookup: CDR1 LGHDT, CDR2 YNNKEL (reference sequence). In DNA form, the CDR3 reads TGTGCCAGCACCGGGACAGCTAACTATGGCTACACCTTC. The encoded protein is CASTGTANYGYTF.

This sequence joins TRBV6-5 and TRBJ2-7, with a tentative D call TRBD1 (5 bases). CDR1 and CDR2 from the germline V gene are MNHEY and SVGAGI. Trimming removed 6 bases from V and 0 bases from J, with 9 bases in between. This CDR3 has 13 amino acids. CDR3 amino acids: CASRQVNSYEQYF. The DNA for the CDR3 is TGTGCCAGCAGACAGGTGAACTCCTACGAGCAGTACTTC.

V and J are TRBV5-8 and TRBJ1-4; TRBD1 might be the D (6 bases). Germline V gene lookup returns CDR1 SGHTS and CDR2 YDEGEE. The CDR3 covers 15 residues. The V end was cut by 1 base, the J end by 4 bases, with 11 bases between. The CDR3 nucleotides read TGTGCCAGCAGCTTGACAGGGTCGGGTAATGAAAAACTGTTTTTT. This codes for CASSLTGSGNEKLFF. The variable domain in full, completed from reference TRBV5-8 and TRBJ1-4, reads EAGVTQSPTHLIKTRGQQATLRCSPISGHTSVYWYQQALGLGLQFLLWYDEGEERNRGNFPPRFSGRQFPNYSSELNVNALELEDSALYLCASSLTGSGNEKLFFGSGTQLSVL.

This chain uses TRBV7-2 with TRBJ2-3; tentative D call: TRBD1 (5 bases). V lost 4 bases, J lost 1 base, and 9 bases lay in between. The CDR3 is made up of 14 amino acids. Looked up from germline, CDR1 is SGHTA and CDR2 is FQGNSA. The CDR3 nucleotides read TGTGCCAGCAGCTCAGACAGTGGCACAGATACGCAGTATTTT. Amino acids: CASSSDSGTDTQYF.

The V gene is TRBV5-1, the J gene TRBJ2-4; 7 positions match TRBD1. The CDR3 extends over 16 amino acids. Germline V CDR1 and CDR2: SGHRS, YFSETQ. The V segment lost 0 bases and the J segment 0 bases; nucleotides outside the gene matches: 3. The CDR3 sequence: CASSLGDRAAKNIQYF. The CDR3 nucleotides are TGCGCCAGCAGCTTGGGCGACAGGGCAGCCAAAAACATTCAGTACTTC. Full variable domain (remainder filled in from reference TRBV5-1 and TRBJ2-4): KAGVTQTPRYLIKTRGQQVTLSCSPISGHRSVSWYQQTPGQGLQFLFEYFSETQRNKGNFPGRFSGRQFSNSRSEMNVSTLELGDSALYLCASSLGDRAAKNIQYFGAGTRLSVL.

CDR3 sequence (DNA): TGTGCCAGCAGGCCGGGACAGATGAACACTGAAGCTTTCTTT. Its translation is CASRPGQMNTEAFF. The genes are TRBV3-1 (or the pseudogene TRBV3-2) and TRBJ1-1; TRBD1 matches at 7 bases. Germline V gives CDR1 LGHDT, CDR2 YNNKEL (reference sequence). The V gene end was trimmed by 6 bases and the J gene end by 0 bases; junction bases not matched to a gene: 4. The CDR3 spans 14 residues.

V is TRBV9 and J is TRBJ1-1, with 9 bases fitting TRBD1. The CDR3 sequence is 17 residues long. The V gene's germline CDR1 is SGDLS and CDR2 YYNGEE. Trimming took 4 bases from V and 5 from J; bases not matched to a gene: 15. CDR3: CASSPYSGTGITTEAFF. DNA for the CDR3: TGTGCCAGCAGCCCTTACTCCGGGACAGGGATTACTACTGAAGCTTTCTTT.

V is TRBV3-1 (or the pseudogene TRBV3-2) and J is TRBJ2-1; no clear D gene. The CDR3 contains 14 residues. Germline values: CDR1 LGHDT, CDR2 YNNKEL (reference sequence). Deletions cut 4 bases from V and 1 base from J, with 8 bases between. The CDR3 DNA sequence: TGTGCCAGCAGCCGGCTAGAGTCCTACAATGAGCAGTTCTTC. Translated, it gives CASSRLESYNEQFF.

In nucleotides, the CDR3 is TGTGCCAGCAGTGAATCTGGAGCCGCTGGAAACACCATATATTTT. This codes for CASSESGAAGNTIYF. The V call is TRBV2, the J call TRBJ1-3; D is unresolved. Trimming pared 2 bases from V and 2 bases from J, leaving 10 bases between. The length of the CDR3 is 15 residues. The germline gives CDR1 SNHLY, CDR2 FYNNEI.